This entry concerns a single T cell receptor (beta chain). The target antigen is unknown. This sample was included in a study of vaccination effects on CD4 cells after COVID-19. Germline V lookup: CDR1 MRHNA, CDR2 SNTAGT. This CDR3 region has 14 residues. Trimming took 2 bases from V and 6 from J, leaving 10 bases between them. Study conclusions and caveats: Marked contraction was observed in infection-induced and vaccine-induced clones late after vaccination.

Within the ViraFEST assay, antigen-specific CD4+ T cells underwent expansion with viral peptide pools prior to sequencing. CD4+ T cells were isolated after around ten days of culture. Participants were given two doses of BNT162b2 or mRNA-1273 vaccine. The culture medium for a few million PBMC per well included roughly 10 IU/ml IL-2 and 8.5 to 10 ug/ml peptides. Days 3 and 7 saw half the medium replaced with IL-2 medium. Method: immunoSEQ multiplex PCR; TCRdb's copy keeps in-frame clones and lacks some. In the table there are more than 60,000 clones, roughly 74% of which are singletons. Source: CD4+ T cells from PBMCs cultured with HCoV-229E spike peptides, taken after COVID-19 vaccination. This chain uses TRBV6-4 with TRBJ2-2; D is perhaps TRBD2 (6 bases). The clonotype originates from a human donor who received a COVID-19 vaccine. CDR3 sequence (DNA): TGTGCCAGCAGTGACGTCCCGGGGGCCGGGGAGCTGTTTTTT. Translating gives CASSDVPGAGELFF.